The 8 T cell receptor beta chains listed next were all sequenced from one sample in a study of PD-1 blockade in classical Hodgkin lymphoma. Every patient relapsed after autologous stem cell transplantation, and brentuximab vedotin exposure varied. Profiled with immunoSEQ multiplex PCR; TCRdb holds only in-frame clones, not every one. The repertoire has 70,000 to 85,000 clones, under 95% of them found once; the top ten carry about 7.6%. The sequenced sample was peripheral blood mononuclear cells (PBMCs), obtained at baseline. The receptors shown here come from a human donor with classical Hodgkin lymphoma.

The V gene is TRBV7-3, the J gene TRBJ2-2, with TRBD1 matching over 8 bases. CDR3 length: 15 amino acids. CDR1 is SGHTA and CDR2 is FQGTGA in the germline V gene. The ends lost 4 bases at V and 8 bases at J; junction bases unmatched: 9. The CDR3 is CASSSNRDRPGELFF. In DNA form, the CDR3 reads TGTGCCAGCAGCTCGAACCGGGACAGGCCAGGGGAGCTGTTTTTT.

This chain uses TRBV7-8 with TRBJ1-1, with TRBD1 matching over 9 bases. The CDR3 spans 14 residues. With 5 bases clipped from V and 4 bases from J, the junction kept 5 bases outside the gene matches. CDR1 and CDR2 from the germline V gene are SGHVS and FQNEAQ. The CDR3 sequence is CASSPLDRGTEAFF. CDR3 bases: TGTGCCAGCAGCCCGTTGGACAGGGGCACTGAAGCTTTCTTT.

The rearrangement uses TRBV23-1 and TRBJ1-5; 9 positions match TRBD1. TRBV23-1 is filed as an ORF, its function uncertain. V dropped 6 bases and J dropped 6; count of bases not matched to a gene: 12. This CDR3 region has 16 residues. The chain's CDR3 is CASRRMGQGGGQPQHF. The DNA for the CDR3 is TGCGCCAGCAGACGAATGGGACAGGGTGGCGGTCAGCCCCAGCATTTT.

The chain has TRBV19 and TRBJ2-7; D assignment may be TRBD1 or TRBD2 (5 bases each). This CDR3 contains 15 residues. Germline V CDR1 and CDR2: LNHDA, SQIVND (reference sequence). Trimming took 5 bases from V and 2 from J, leaving 16 bases between them. The CDR3 nucleotides read TGTGCCAGTAGTCCCTCCGGGACGCTACCCTACGAGCAGTACTTC. The encoded protein is CASSPSGTLPYEQYF.

This chain's CDR3 is CASAAAANNQPQHF. CDR3 DNA: TGTGCCAGCGCGGCCGCGGCCAACAATCAGCCCCAGCATTTT. J is TRBJ1-5 and V is TRBV6-6, with D uncertain. Germline V gives CDR1 MNHNY, CDR2 SVGAGI (reference sequence). This CDR3 has 14 residues. With 8 bases removed from V and 3 bases from J, the gap between germline ends came to 14 bases.

This clone was recorded only once. This chain connects TRBV7-9 to TRBJ2-3; 13 bases agree with TRBD2. The CDR3 totals 17 residues. V dropped 4 bases and J dropped 4; count of bases not matched to a gene: 8. Germline loops: CDR1 SEHNR, CDR2 FQNEAQ (reference sequence). The CDR3 loop reads CASSSRLAGGEADTQYF. The CDR3 DNA reads TGTGCCAGCAGCTCAAGACTAGCGGGAGGTGAGGCAGATACGCAGTATTTT. The full variable domain, with the rest looked up from reference TRBV7-9 and TRBJ2-3, is DTGVSQNPRHKITKRGQNVTFRCDPISEHNRLYWYRQTLGQGPEFLTYFQNEAQLEKSRLLSDRFSAERPKGSFSTLEIQRTEQGDSAMYLCASSSRLAGGEADTQYFGPGTRLTVL.

This chain connects TRBV4-1 to TRBJ2-7; D gene ambiguous. This CDR3 contains 14 residues. From germline, CDR1 is MGHRA and CDR2 YSYEKL. V was trimmed by 4 bases and J by 5 bases, leaving 15 bases between them. The CDR3 DNA is TGCGCCAGCAGCCGCGCGACAATCGAGGACGAGCAGTACTTC. Protein: CASSRATIEDEQYF.

The chain recombines TRBV6-1 with TRBJ1-5; D is ambiguous. V was shortened by 6 bases and J by 4 bases, with 16 bases between the two germline ends. Per the germline V gene, CDR1 is MNHNS and CDR2 is SASEGT. The CDR3 loop spans 15 amino acids. The CDR3 sequence is CASREIPMANQPQHF. CDR3 coding DNA: TGTGCCAGCAGGGAAATCCCGATGGCAAATCAGCCCCAGCATTTT.